In this sample, the clone carrying this TCR beta chain turned up many times. 5'RACE with 10-nucleotide random UMIs produced the cDNA. In each sequencing run, over 160 million TCR-beta sequences were generated from 15-18 subjects. TCRdb redid the calling of the 5' RACE reads with MiXCR, one entry per CDR3 protein. The table shows some 37,000 distinct CDR3 sequences, with 4.8% occurring only once. V lost 6 bases and J 6 bases, leaving 25 bases between the germline ends. There are 16 residues in the CDR3. Germline lookup yields CDR1 DFQATT and CDR2 SNEGSKA (reference sequence). This sample is part of a study of neurological immune-mediated disorders.

The sequencing input was CD4+ T cells from blood. The receptor comes from a man aged 18 to 30 in good health. The chain links TRBV20-1 to TRBJ2-3; a weak D match, TRBD2 (6 bases). DNA of the CDR3: TGCAGTGCCCGAACCGGACTACCCGGGGGATCCGATACGCAGTATTTT. This codes for CSARTGLPGGSDTQYF.